Here is one T cell receptor beta chain with its context. There are 17 residues in the CDR3. This record comes from a study of shared clonotypes between healthy human individuals. The overall study: Those who served as donors were two women and three men between the ages of 18 and 49. Three plates were used per donor for CD4 naive, three for CD4 memory, two for CD8 naive and one for CD8 memory.

In the original analysis: Owing to the provision of junction-only sequences devoid of quality scores by immunoSEQ, filtering differed. TCRdb's table, derived via immunoSEQ multiplex PCR, lists solely in-frame clones and lacks some. That table supplies the V and J calls and clone size; D and trimming were determined from the DNA. This sample has about 1.1 million clones, with 78% found just once. None of the donors, who were healthy HIV-negative adults, had recently had acute infections or vaccinations. The rearrangement uses TRBV21-1 and TRBJ2-7; TRBD1, the table's D call, was not compared with the DNA. TRBV21-1 is annotated as a pseudogene. This receptor was obtained from a man between 18 and 29 years old in good health. Some clones in this sample may be carry-over from other donors' samples. The sample was memory CD4+ T cells from PBMCs. The subset here: CD45RA-negative fraction. The CDR3 coding sequence is TGTGCCAGCCACACAGGGCTCCGTGGTCCCCCCAGATACGAGCAGTACTTC. This gives the protein CASHTGLRGPPRYEQYF.